The next 24 T cell receptor beta chains were all read from a single sample in a study of monozygotic twins with inflammatory bowel disease. TCRdb re-called the 5' RACE reads and shows each CDR3 protein once, DNA omitted. The sample yields some 200,000 distinct CDR3 sequences, of which the top ten take up roughly 7.5%. Sequenced input: blood. The receptors derive from a human donor with ulcerative colitis or Crohn's disease, or a healthy co-twin of an affected twin (not recorded which).

The chain carries TRBV5-5 and TRBJ1-5. The CDR3 spans 15 residues. CDR1 SGHKS and CDR2 YYEKEE come from the germline V gene (reference sequence). This CDR3 reads CASFTDPWTPQPQHF.

The chain recombines TRBV2 with TRBJ1-5; TCRdb selects TRBD1, and the lack of DNA leaves this call unchecked. Germline CDR1 and CDR2: SNHLY and FYNNEI. This CDR3 region has 16 residues. This CDR3 is CASSSPGQGRNQPQHF.

V gene TRBV7-2 combines with J gene TRBJ2-3; TCRdb proposes TRBD2, but this gene call is untestable without DNA. The CDR3 is made up of 15 amino acids. Germline loops: CDR1 SGHTA, CDR2 FQGNSA. CDR3 in amino acids: CASSFLAGWADTQYF.

The V call is TRBV28, the J call TRBJ1-2; TCRdb's D call of TRBD1 is untestable without DNA. Germline V gene lookup returns CDR1 MDHEN and CDR2 SYDVKM. This CDR3 spans 14 amino acids. The CDR3 loop is CASSLPRDNYGYTF.

This chain uses TRBV7-2 with TRBJ1-5; there is no DNA to check the TCRdb D call of TRBD1. This CDR3 is 15 amino acids long. Looked up from germline, CDR1 is SGHTA and CDR2 is FQGNSA. CDR3 loop: CASSRRGDNNQPQHF.

The chain employs TRBV18 and TRBJ1-2; TCRdb's D call, TRBD1, is unchecked because there is no DNA. The CDR3 has 14 amino acids. Germline assignment: CDR1 KGHSH and CDR2 LQKENI. CDR3 sequence reads: CASRPPGAIYGYTF.

V usage is TRBV29-1 and J usage is TRBJ2-1. The CDR3 sequence is 12 residues long. CDR1 and CDR2 (germline): SQVTM, ANQGSEA. The CDR3 loop is CSVEGNSNEQFF.

The chain joins TRBV12-3 or TRBV12-4 to TRBJ2-5; TCRdb designates TRBD2, a call that cannot be tested without DNA. The CDR3 has 15 residues. The CDR3 here is CASSFQRGSMGTQYF.

The chain links TRBV5-6 to TRBJ2-1; TCRdb proposes TRBD2, but this gene call is untestable without DNA. This CDR3 spans 21 amino acids. The germline CDR1 and CDR2 sequences are SGHDT and YYEEEE. Here the CDR3 reads CASSPPRRGVQFSSSYNEQFF.

This chain links TRBV5-1 with TRBJ1-1; TCRdb reports TRBD1, a call that lacks DNA to check it against. The length of the CDR3 is 13 residues. The V gene's germline CDR1 is SGHRS and CDR2 YFSETQ. The CDR3 here is CASSSSDRTQAFF. The variable domain in full, completed from reference TRBV5-1 and TRBJ1-1, reads KAGVTQTPRYLIKTRGQQVTLSCSPISGHRSVSWYQQTPGQGLQFLFEYFSETQRNKGNFPGRFSGRQFSNSRSEMNVSTLELGDSALYLCASSSSDRTQAFFGQGTRLTVV.

The chain combines TRBV6-6 with TRBJ2-7; TCRdb lists TRBD1, though no DNA is available to test this call. Germline loops: CDR1 MNHNY, CDR2 SVGAGI (reference sequence). The CDR3 has 14 residues. The CDR3 spells CASSRVGTIGEQYF.

This sequence joins TRBV6-5 and TRBJ1-1; the D gene TCRdb calls, TRBD1, cannot be checked with no DNA. Germline V gene lookup returns CDR1 MNHEY and CDR2 SVGAGI. The CDR3 consists of 13 residues. The CDR3 loop is CASSQGGTTEAFF.

This rearrangement joins TRBV18 to TRBJ1-6. This CDR3 comprises 15 residues. Germline V gene sequence: CDR1 KGHSH, CDR2 LQKENI. CDR3 region: CASSPPDGLNSPLHF.

The chain couples TRBV7-3 to TRBJ1-1. The V gene's germline CDR1 is SGHTA and CDR2 FQGTGA. The CDR3 contains 15 residues. This chain's CDR3 is CASSLIQAMNTEAFF.

This rearrangement joins TRBV18 to TRBJ2-7; TCRdb gives TRBD1 as the D gene, but with no DNA this cannot be confirmed. The CDR3 spans 15 residues. Germline V gives CDR1 KGHSH, CDR2 LQKENI. The CDR3 sequence: CASSPGTGQVYEQYF.

This sequence joins TRBV11-1 and TRBJ2-1; TCRdb indicates TRBD2, and absent DNA this call remains unverified. The germline CDR1 and CDR2 sequences are SGHAT and FQDESV (reference sequence). This CDR3 region has 16 residues. The CDR3: CASSFLAYYSYNEQFF.

The CDR3: CASKGHNTEAFF. This rearrangement joins TRBV2 to TRBJ1-1. CDR1 SNHLY and CDR2 FYNNEI come from the germline V gene. This CDR3 contains 12 residues.

The chain joins TRBV7-8 to TRBJ2-3; without DNA, the TCRdb call of TRBD2 cannot be checked. CDR3 size: 14 residues. The germline CDR1 and CDR2 sequences are SGHVS and FQNEAQ. CDR3 residues: CASSLDGLRDTQYF.

The chain joins TRBV20-1 to TRBJ2-3; TCRdb proposes TRBD2, but this gene call is untestable without DNA. Germline CDR1 and CDR2: DFQATT and SNEGSKA (reference sequence). This CDR3 is 14 amino acids long. CDR3 amino acids: CSARVGLGTDTQYF.

This chain uses TRBV5-4 with TRBJ2-3. The CDR3 has 15 residues. Germline values: CDR1 SGHNT, CDR2 YYREEE (reference sequence). The CDR3 is CASSLDFTSTDTQYF. Filled out from reference TRBV5-4 and TRBJ2-3, the complete variable domain reads ETGVTQSPTHLIKTRGQQVTLRCSSQSGHNTVSWYQQALGQGPQFIFQYYREEENGRGNFPPRFSGLQFPNYSSELNVNALELDDSALYLCASSLDFTSTDTQYFGPGTRLTVL.

The genes are TRBV27 and TRBJ2-3. Looked up from germline, CDR1 is MNHEY and CDR2 is SMNVEV (reference sequence). This CDR3 has 15 amino acids. CDR3 protein: CASSLGSVSTDTQYF.

The chain couples TRBV7-9 to TRBJ2-1; TCRdb's D call, TRBD1, is unchecked because there is no DNA. The CDR3 contains 15 residues. Per the germline V gene, CDR1 is SEHNR and CDR2 is FQNEAQ (reference sequence). This chain's CDR3 is CASSLTGASYNEQFF.

The chain's CDR3 is CATRDRRGSDTQYF. The V and J genes are TRBV24-1 and TRBJ2-3; no DNA is available, so the TRBD1 call from TCRdb remains unchecked. Germline V gene data show CDR1 as KGHDR and CDR2 as SFDVKD. The CDR3 extends over 14 amino acids.

The chain employs TRBV19 and TRBJ1-4; TCRdb's D gene call, TRBD1, goes unchecked for lack of DNA. CDR1 is LNHDA, CDR2 SQIVND, per germline (reference sequence). CDR3 length equals 14 residues. The CDR3 spells CASSPGNTNEKLFF.